This record covers a single TCR beta chain. This sample was taken from a study of blood T cell repertoires in COVID-19. Study overall: Acute-phase and convalescent COVID-19 samples originated in the United States, Italy and Spain. PBMCs, B-cell-depleted T cells, or T cells provided the cDNA or gDNA that made up the material.

Authors' methods: Estimated nucleated cell counts came from reference gene primer amplification. TCRdb's table, derived via immunoSEQ multiplex PCR, lists solely in-frame clones and lacks some. V, J and clone size are those of that table, while D and trimming were read from the DNA. The repertoire holds approximately 300,000 clones, roughly nine tenths seen once, with roughly 6.7% in the top ten. Germline lookup yields CDR1 MNHEY and CDR2 SMNVEV (reference sequence). This CDR3 has 17 amino acids. Trimming took 8 bases from V and 5 from J; bases not matched to a gene: 15. V usage is TRBV27 and J usage is TRBJ2-2; TRBD1 matches 9 bases. The source material was peripheral blood. The receptor comes from a man aged 18 to 30 who had recovered from COVID-19. The CDR3 nucleotides read TGTGCCAGCCGACTCCGGGACAGGGCTGGGAGGACCGGGGAGCTGTTTTTT. Its protein is CASRLRDRAGRTGELFF.